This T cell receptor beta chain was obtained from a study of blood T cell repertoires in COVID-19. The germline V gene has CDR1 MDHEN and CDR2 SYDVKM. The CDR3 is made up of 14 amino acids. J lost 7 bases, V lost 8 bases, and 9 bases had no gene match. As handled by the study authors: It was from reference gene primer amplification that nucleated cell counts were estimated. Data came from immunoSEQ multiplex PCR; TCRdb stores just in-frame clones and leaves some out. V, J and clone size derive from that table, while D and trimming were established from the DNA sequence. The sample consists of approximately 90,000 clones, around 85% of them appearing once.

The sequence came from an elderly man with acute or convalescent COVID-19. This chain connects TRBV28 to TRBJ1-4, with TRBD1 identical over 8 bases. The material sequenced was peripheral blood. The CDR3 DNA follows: TGTGCCAGCGGCCGGACAGGGAGGGGTGAAAAACTGTTTTTT. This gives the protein CASGRTGRGEKLFF.